The clone carrying this T cell receptor (beta chain) was observed a few times. This entry belongs to a study of T-cell reconstitution after alpha-beta-depleted transplantation in children. V was pared by 4 bases and J by 5 bases, with 15 bases between. This CDR3 comprises 14 residues. Per the germline V gene, CDR1 is LGHDT and CDR2 is YNNKEL (reference sequence). Unique molecular identifiers were incorporated into the prepared TCRbeta library. Each CDR3 protein gets one entry after TCRdb re-called the PCR reads with MiXCR. The sample shows hundreds of thousands of distinct CDR3 sequences, around 12% of them seen only once.

V is TRBV3-1 and J is TRBJ2-7, with D possibly matching TRBD1 (7 bases). The sequence was obtained from a human donor who donated a stem cell graft to a child with acute lymphoblastic leukemia. The specimen comprised PBMCs from the stem cell graft donor, sampled from the stem cell graft. Here the CDR3 DNA reads TGTGCCAGCAGCCGCTCAGGGGGAGGCGACGAGCAGTACTTC. Protein sequence: CASSRSGGGDEQYF.